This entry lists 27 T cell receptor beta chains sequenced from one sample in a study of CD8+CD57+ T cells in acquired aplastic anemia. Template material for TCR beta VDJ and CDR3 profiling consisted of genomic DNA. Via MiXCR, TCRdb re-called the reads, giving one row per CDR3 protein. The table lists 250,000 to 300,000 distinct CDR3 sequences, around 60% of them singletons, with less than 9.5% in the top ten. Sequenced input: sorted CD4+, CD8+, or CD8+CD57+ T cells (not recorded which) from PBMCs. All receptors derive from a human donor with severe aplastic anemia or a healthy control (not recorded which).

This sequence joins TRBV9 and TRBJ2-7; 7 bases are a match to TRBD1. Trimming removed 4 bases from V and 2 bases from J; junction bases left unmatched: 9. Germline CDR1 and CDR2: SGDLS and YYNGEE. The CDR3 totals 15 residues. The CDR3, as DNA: TGTGCCAGCAGCTCCCAACAGGGGCGAGCCTACGAGCAGTACTTC. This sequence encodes CASSSQQGRAYEQYF.

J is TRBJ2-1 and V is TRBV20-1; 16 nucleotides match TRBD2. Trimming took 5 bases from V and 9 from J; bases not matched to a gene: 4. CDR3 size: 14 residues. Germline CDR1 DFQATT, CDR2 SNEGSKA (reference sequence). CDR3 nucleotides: TGCAGTGCTGGGACTAGCGGGGGGGCCCTTGAGCAGTTCTTC. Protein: CSAGTSGGALEQFF.

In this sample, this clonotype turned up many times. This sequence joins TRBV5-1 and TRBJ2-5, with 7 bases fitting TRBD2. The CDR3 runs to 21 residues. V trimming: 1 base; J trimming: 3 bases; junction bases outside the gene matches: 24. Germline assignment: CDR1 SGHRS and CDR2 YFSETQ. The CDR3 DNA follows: TGCGCCAGCAGCTTGCCCAAGTGGCACGGGGACGGGGACTATAACAAAGAGACCCAGTACTTC. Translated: CASSLPKWHGDGDYNKETQYF.

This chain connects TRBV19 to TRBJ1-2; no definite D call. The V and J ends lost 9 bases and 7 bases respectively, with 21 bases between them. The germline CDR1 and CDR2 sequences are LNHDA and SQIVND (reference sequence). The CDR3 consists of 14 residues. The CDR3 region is CASSLPGGDGGYTF. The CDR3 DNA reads TGTGCCAGCAGCTTGCCTGGTGGTGATGGTGGCTACACCTTC.

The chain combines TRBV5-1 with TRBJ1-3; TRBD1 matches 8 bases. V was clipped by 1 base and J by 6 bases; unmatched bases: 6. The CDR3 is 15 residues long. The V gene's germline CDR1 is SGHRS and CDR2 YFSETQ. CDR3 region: CASSLSGQGANTIYF. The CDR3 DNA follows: TGCGCCAGCAGCTTGTCGGGGCAGGGGGCAAACACCATATATTTT.

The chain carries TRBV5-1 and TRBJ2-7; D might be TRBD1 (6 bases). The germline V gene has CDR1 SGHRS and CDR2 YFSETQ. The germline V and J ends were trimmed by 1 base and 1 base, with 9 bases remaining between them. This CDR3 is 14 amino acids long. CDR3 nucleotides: TGCGCCAGCAGCTTGACAGGGCAATCCTACGAGCAGTACTTC. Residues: CASSLTGQSYEQYF.

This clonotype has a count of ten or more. The chain's CDR3 is CASSQTQGMSNSPLHF. As DNA, the CDR3 is TGTGCCAGCAGCCAAACCCAAGGGATGTCCAATTCACCCCTCCACTTT. The genes are TRBV4-2 and TRBJ1-6; the D is unclear. The V end was cut by 2 bases, the J end by 7 bases, with 15 bases between. This CDR3 comprises 16 residues. The germline V gene encodes CDR1 LGHNA and CDR2 YNFKEQ.

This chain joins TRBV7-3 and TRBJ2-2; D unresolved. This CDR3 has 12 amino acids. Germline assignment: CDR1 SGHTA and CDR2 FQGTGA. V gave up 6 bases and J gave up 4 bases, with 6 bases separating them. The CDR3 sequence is CASSATTGELFF. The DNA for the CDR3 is TGTGCCAGCAGTGCCACCACCGGGGAGCTGTTTTTT. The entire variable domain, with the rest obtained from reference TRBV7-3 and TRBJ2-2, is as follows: GAGVSQTPSNKVTEKGKYVELRCDPISGHTALYWYRQSLGQGPEFLIYFQGTGAADDSGLPNDRFFAVRPEGSVSTLKIQRTERGDSAVYLCASSATTGELFFGEGSRLTVL.

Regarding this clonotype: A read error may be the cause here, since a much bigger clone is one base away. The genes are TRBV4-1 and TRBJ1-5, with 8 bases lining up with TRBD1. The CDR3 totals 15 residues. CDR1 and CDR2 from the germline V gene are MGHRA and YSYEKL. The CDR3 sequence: CASCQVDRVHQPQHF. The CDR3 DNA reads TGCGCCAGCTGCCAAGTGGACAGGGTCCATCAGCCCCAGCATTTT.

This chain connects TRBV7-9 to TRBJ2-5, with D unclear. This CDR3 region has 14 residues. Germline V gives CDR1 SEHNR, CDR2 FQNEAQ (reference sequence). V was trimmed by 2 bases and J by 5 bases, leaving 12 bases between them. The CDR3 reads CASSLSIGEETQYF. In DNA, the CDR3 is TGTGCCAGCAGCTTATCGATAGGAGAGGAGACCCAGTACTTC.

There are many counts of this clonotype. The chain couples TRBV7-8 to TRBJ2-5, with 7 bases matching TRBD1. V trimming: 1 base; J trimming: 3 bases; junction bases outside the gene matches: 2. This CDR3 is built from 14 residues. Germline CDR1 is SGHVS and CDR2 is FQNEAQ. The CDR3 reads CASSLDRGKETQYF. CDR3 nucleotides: TGTGCCAGCAGCTTAGACAGGGGAAAAGAGACCCAGTACTTC.

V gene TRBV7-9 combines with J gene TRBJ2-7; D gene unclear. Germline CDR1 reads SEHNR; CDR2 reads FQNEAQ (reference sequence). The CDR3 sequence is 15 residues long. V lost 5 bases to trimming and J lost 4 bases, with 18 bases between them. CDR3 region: CASSPSKGNGYEQYF. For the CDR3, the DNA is TGTGCCAGCAGCCCCTCTAAGGGAAACGGGTACGAGCAGTACTTC.

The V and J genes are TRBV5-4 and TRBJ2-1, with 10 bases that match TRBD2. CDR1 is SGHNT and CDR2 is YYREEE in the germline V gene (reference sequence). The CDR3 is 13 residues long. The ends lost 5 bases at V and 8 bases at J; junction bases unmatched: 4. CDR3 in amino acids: CASSSGRLDEQFF. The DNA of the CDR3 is TGTGCCAGCAGTAGCGGGAGGTTGGATGAGCAGTTCTTC.

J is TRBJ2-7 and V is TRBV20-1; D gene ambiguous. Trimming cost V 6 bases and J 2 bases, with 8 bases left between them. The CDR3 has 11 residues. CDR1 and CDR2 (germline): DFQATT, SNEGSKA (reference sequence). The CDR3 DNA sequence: TGCAGTGCCTCGGTAGCCTACGAGCAGTACTTC. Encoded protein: CSASVAYEQYF.

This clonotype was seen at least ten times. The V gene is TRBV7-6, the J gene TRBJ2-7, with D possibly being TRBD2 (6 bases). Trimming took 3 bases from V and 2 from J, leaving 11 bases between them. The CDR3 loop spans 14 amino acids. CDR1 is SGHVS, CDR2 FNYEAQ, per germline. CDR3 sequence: CASSLGGSTYEQYF. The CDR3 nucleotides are TGTGCCAGCAGCTTGGGGGGAAGTACCTACGAGCAGTACTTC.

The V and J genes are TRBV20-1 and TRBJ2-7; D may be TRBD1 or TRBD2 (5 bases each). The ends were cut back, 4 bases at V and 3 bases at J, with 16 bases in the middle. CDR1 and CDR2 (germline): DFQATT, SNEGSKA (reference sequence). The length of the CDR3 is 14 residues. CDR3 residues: CSAIPRDEFYEQYF. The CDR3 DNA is TGCAGTGCTATCCCCCGGGACGAATTCTACGAGCAGTACTTC.

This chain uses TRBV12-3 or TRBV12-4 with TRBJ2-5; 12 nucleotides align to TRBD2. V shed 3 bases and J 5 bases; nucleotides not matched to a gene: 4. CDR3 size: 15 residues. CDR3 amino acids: CASSFTSGGKETQYF. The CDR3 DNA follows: TGTGCCAGCAGTTTCACTAGCGGGGGGAAGGAGACCCAGTACTTC.

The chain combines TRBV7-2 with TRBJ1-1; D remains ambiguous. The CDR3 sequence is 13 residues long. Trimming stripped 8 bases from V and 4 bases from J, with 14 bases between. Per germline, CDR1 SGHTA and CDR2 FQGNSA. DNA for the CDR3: TGTGCCAGCGGATTAAAACCGGGCACTGAAGCTTTCTTT. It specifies CASGLKPGTEAFF.

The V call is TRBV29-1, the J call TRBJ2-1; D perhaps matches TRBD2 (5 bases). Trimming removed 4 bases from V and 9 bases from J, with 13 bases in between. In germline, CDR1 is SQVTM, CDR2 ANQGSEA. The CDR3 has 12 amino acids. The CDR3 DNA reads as TGCAGCGTTGGATCCGGGGAGCGTGAGCAGTTCTTC. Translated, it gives CSVGSGEREQFF.

CDR3 nucleotide sequence: TGCAGTGCCGAGCGGGGGAACTATGGCTACACCTTC. It translates to CSAERGNYGYTF. The V call is TRBV20-1, the J call TRBJ1-2, with a possible D match to TRBD1 (5 bases). Germline V lookup: CDR1 DFQATT, CDR2 SNEGSKA (reference sequence). This CDR3 region has 12 residues. Trimming removed 6 bases at V and 2 bases at J, with 10 bases between.

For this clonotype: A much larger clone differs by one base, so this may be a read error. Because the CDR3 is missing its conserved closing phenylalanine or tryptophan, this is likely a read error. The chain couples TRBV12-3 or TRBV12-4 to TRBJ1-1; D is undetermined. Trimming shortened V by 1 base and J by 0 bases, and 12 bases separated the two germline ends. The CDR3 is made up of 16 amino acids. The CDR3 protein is CASSLVVPLLNTEAFS. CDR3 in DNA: TGTGCCAGCAGTTTAGTTGTACCGCTGCTGAACACTGAAGCTTTCTCT.

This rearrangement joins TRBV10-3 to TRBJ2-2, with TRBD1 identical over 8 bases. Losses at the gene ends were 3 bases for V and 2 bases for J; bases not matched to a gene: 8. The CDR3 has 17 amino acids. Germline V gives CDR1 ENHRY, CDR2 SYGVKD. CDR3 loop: CAISDQGGTGNTGELFF. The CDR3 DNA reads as TGTGCCATCAGTGATCAGGGCGGGACAGGAAACACCGGGGAGCTGTTTTTT.

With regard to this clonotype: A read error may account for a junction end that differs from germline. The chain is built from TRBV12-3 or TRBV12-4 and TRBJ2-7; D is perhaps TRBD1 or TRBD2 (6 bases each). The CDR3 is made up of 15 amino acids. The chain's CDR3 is CAGSFIGGLSYELYF. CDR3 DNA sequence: TGTGCCGGCAGTTTTATAGGGGGACTTTCCTACGAGCTGTACTTC.

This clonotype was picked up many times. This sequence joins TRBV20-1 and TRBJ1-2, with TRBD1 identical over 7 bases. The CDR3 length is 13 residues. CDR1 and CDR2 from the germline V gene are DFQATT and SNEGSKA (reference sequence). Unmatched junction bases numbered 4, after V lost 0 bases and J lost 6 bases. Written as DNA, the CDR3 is TGCAGTGCTAGAGAAGACAGGGCTAATGGCTACACCTTC. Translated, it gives CSAREDRANGYTF.

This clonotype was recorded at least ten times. Here the CDR3 DNA reads TGTGCCAGCAGCTTAATACCTGGGGGGCTGCTAGATACGCAGTATTTT. It codes for CASSLIPGGLLDTQYF. The chain has TRBV7-3 and TRBJ2-3; D tentatively fits TRBD1 or TRBD2 (6 bases each). The CDR3 is made up of 16 amino acids. Trimming left V 1 base short and J 5 bases short, with 16 bases between. The germline gives CDR1 SGHTA, CDR2 FQGTGA.

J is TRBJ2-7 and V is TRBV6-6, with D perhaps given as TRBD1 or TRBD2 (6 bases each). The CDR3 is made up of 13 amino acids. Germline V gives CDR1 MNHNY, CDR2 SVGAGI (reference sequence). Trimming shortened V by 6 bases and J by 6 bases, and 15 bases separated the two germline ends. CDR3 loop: CASSQGRDGEQYF. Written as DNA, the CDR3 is TGTGCCAGCAGCCAGGGGCGGGACGGCGAGCAGTACTTC.

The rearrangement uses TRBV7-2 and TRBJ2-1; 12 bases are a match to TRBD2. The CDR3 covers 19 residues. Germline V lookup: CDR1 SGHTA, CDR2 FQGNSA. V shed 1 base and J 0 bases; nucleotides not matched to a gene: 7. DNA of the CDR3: TGTGCCAGCAGCTTAGGGCAGACTAGCGGGGGTAGCTCCTACAATGAGCAGTTCTTC. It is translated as CASSLGQTSGGSSYNEQFF.